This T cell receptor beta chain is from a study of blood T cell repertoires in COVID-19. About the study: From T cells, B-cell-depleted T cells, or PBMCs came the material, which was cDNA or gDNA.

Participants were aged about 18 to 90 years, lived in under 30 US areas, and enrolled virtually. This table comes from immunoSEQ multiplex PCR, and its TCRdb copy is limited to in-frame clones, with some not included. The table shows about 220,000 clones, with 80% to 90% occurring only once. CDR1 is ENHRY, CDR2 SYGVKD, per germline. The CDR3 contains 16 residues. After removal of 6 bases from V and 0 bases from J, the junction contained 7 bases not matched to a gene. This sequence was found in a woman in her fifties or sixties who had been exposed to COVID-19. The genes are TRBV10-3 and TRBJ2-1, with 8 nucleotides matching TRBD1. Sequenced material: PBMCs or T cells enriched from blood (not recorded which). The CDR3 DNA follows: TGTGCCATCAGCAACCGACAGGGGAGCTCCTACAATGAGCAGTTCTTC. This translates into CAISNRQGSSYNEQFF.